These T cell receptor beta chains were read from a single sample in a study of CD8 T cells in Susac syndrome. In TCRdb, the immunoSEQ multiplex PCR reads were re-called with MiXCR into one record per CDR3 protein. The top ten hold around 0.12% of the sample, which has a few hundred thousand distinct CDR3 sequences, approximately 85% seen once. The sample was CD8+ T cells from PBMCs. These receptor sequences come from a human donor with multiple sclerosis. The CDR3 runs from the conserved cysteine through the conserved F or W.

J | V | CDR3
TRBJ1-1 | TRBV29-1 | CSVTLHEDTEAFF
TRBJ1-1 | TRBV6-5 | CASRPPGTLEAFF
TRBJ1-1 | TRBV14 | CASSHMRYTEAFF
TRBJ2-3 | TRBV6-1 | CASSELAASTDTQYF
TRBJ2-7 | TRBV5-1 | CASSWRDGSYEQYF
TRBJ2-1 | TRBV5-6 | CASSLIGESYNEQFF
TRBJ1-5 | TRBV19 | CASSIARGGDDQPQHF
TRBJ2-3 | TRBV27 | CASSLSIGPGTDTQYF
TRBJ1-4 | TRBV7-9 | CASSPGGVGEKLFF
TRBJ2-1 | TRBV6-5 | CASSLAGTGDEQFF
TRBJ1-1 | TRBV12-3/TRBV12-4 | CASTPSGALTEAFF
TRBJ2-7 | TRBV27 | CASSLGGPRAEQYF
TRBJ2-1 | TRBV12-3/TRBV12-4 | CASSPPTGTRVNEQFF
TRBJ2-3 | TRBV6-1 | CASRGVGAHTDTQYF
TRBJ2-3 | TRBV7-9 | CASRASGGLTDTQYF
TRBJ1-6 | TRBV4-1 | CASSQDSGTANSPLHF
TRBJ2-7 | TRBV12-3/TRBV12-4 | CASSLPGSHEQYF